These T cell receptor beta chains were read from a single sample in a study of molecular identifiers for immune sequencing clone quantification. In TCRdb, the PCR reads were re-called with MiXCR into one record per CDR3 protein. The table records 250,000 to 400,000 distinct CDR3 sequences, roughly a fifth of them present only once. The sequenced sample consisted of naive CD8+ T cells from blood, with Jurkat cell RNA spiked in. The receptors shown here come from a human donor in good health. Some libraries in this study had Jurkat cell RNA spiked in. CDR3s include the opening cysteine and the closing phenylalanine or tryptophan. A D gene is named only where the DNA matches it firmly. Not all rows give a size; the values are once, few, many and, for expanded clones, a class.

size | J | V | D | CDR3 | DNA
many | TRBJ1-1 | TRBV27 | TRBD1 | CASSLLQSTGPTEAFF | TGTGCCAGCAGTTTATTGCAATCGACAGGGCCGACTGAAGCTTTCTTT
many | TRBJ2-2 | TRBV9 | TRBD1 | CASSLRDSYTGELFF | TGTGCCAGCAGCTTGAGGGACAGTTACACCGGGGAGCTGTTTTTT
many | TRBJ2-3 | TRBV28 | TRBD1 | CASSLGQGAVSWTDTQYF | TGTGCCAGCAGTTTAGGGCAGGGGGCCGTGAGTTGGACAGATACGCAGTATTTT
NA | TRBJ2-3 | TRBV20-1 | TRBD2 | CSARDYGREQGTDTQYF | TGCAGTGCTAGAGATTATGGGCGGGAGCAGGGAACAGATACGCAGTATTTT
many | TRBJ2-5 | TRBV6-6 | TRBD2 | CASSPSLAGRQETQYF | TGTGCCAGCAGTCCTTCACTAGCGGGCCGGCAAGAGACCCAGTACTTC
many | TRBJ1-1 | TRBV4-1 | NA | CASSRIRGVAEAFF | TGCGCCAGCAGCCGGATTCGGGGGGTCGCTGAAGCTTTCTTT
many | TRBJ1-5 | TRBV19 | NA | CASSIEEVGDIRYQPQHF | TGTGCCAGTAGTATAGAGGAGGTTGGGGACATACGCTATCAGCCCCAGCATTTT
many | TRBJ2-3 | TRBV7-6 | TRBD2 | CASSLDVSGGAEDTQYF | TGTGCCAGCAGCTTAGATGTTAGCGGGGGGGCGGAAGATACGCAGTATTTT
many | TRBJ1-1 | TRBV2 | NA | CASSEGRGMNTEAFF | TGTGCCAGCAGCGAGGGACGTGGGATGAACACTGAAGCTTTCTTT
few | TRBJ1-1 | TRBV20-1 | NA | CSAGWLIGPLGDTEAFF | TGCAGTGCTGGATGGCTTATTGGACCCCTGGGGGACACTGAAGCTTTCTTT
many | TRBJ1-5 | TRBV27 | NA | CASSFAGLSQPQHF | TGTGCCAGCAGTTTCGCAGGGCTAAGTCAGCCCCAGCATTTT
many | TRBJ2-3 | TRBV9 | TRBD1 | CASSVATGGDTQYF | TGTGCCAGCAGCGTAGCTACAGGGGGAGATACGCAGTATTTT
many | TRBJ2-7 | TRBV29-1 | NA | CSVVRDNGEQYF | TGCAGCGTTGTCCGGGACAACGGGGAGCAGTACTTC
many | TRBJ2-7 | TRBV20-1 | NA | CSVSSRTLREQYF | TGCAGTGTTTCTAGCAGGACTCTACGCGAGCAGTACTTC
many | TRBJ2-2 | TRBV24-1 | NA | CATIRIGQNTGELFF | TGTGCCACCATTAGAATAGGACAGAACACCGGGGAGCTGTTTTTT
many | TRBJ2-3 | TRBV7-9 | NA | CASSLAFGGTDTQYF | TGTGCCAGCAGCCTCGCGTTTGGGGGCACAGATACGCAGTATTTT
NA | TRBJ1-2 | TRBV7-9 | TRBD1 | CASSPTGEGGYTF | TGTGCCAGCAGCCCGACAGGGGAAGGTGGCTACACCTTC
many | TRBJ1-4 | TRBV13 | NA | CASSEGILAEKLFF | TGTGCCAGCTCCGAGGGGATTCTGGCTGAAAAACTGTTTTTT
many | TRBJ2-7 | TRBV5-6 | TRBD1 | CASSRNRDRNYEQYF | TGTGCCAGCAGTCGGAACCGGGACAGGAACTACGAGCAGTACTTC
many | TRBJ1-4 | TRBV29-1 | NA | CSVVANEKLFF | TGCAGCGTTGTGGCTAATGAAAAACTGTTTTTT
many | TRBJ1-1 | TRBV27 | NA | CASREQRVNTEAFF | TGTGCCAGCAGAGAACAGCGAGTGAACACTGAAGCTTTCTTT
NA | TRBJ2-5 | TRBV7-9 | NA | CASSKRSRGVETQYF | TGTGCCAGCAGCAAACGCAGTAGGGGGGTGGAGACCCAGTACTTC
many | TRBJ2-5 | TRBV5-4 | NA | CASSLWAHQETQYF | TGTGCCAGCAGCTTGTGGGCACACCAAGAGACCCAGTACTTC
NA | TRBJ1-4 | TRBV7-6 | TRBD1 | CASSGLVRGATNEKLFF | TGTGCCAGCAGCGGACTCGTCAGGGGGGCAACTAATGAAAAACTGTTTTTT
many | TRBJ2-1 | TRBV5-6 | NA | CASSPERNYNEQFF | TGTGCCAGCAGCCCTGAGCGGAACTACAATGAGCAGTTCTTC
few | TRBJ1-2 | TRBV7-9 | NA | CASSSTGRTNYGYTF | TGTGCCAGCAGCTCTACCGGGAGAACTAACTATGGCTACACCTTC
many | TRBJ1-1 | TRBV27 | NA | CASSLVGGLYTEAFF | TGTGCCAGCAGTTTAGTCGGAGGTTTGTACACTGAAGCTTTCTTT
NA | TRBJ2-2 | TRBV29-1 | TRBD1 | CSVKQGLTGELFF | TGCAGCGTTAAACAGGGGCTGACCGGGGAGCTGTTTTTT
few | TRBJ2-3 | TRBV20-1 | TRBD2 | CSAGRGEGIGHGEDTQYF | TGCAGTGCAGGGCGGGGGGAGGGGATCGGACATGGGGAAGATACGCAGTATTTT
NA | TRBJ2-7 | TRBV27 | NA | CASRTLQGRPLNEQYF | TGTGCCAGCAGAACACTCCAGGGTAGACCGCTCAACGAGCAGTACTTC
many | TRBJ2-4 | TRBV4-2 | NA | CASSDFTSGSPQAKNIQYF | TGTGCCAGCAGCGACTTTACCAGCGGAAGCCCCCAAGCCAAAAACATTCAGTACTTC
many | TRBJ1-1 | TRBV7-6 | TRBD1 | CASSLTGTGDQAFF | TGTGCCAGCAGTCTAACTGGGACAGGGGATCAAGCTTTCTTT
few | TRBJ2-7 | TRBV14 | TRBD2 | CAGCSGDYEQYF | TGTGCCGGCTGCAGCGGGGACTACGAGCAGTACTTC
many | TRBJ1-5 | TRBV2 | TRBD1 | CASSDYRTGGQPQHF | TGTGCCAGCAGCGACTACCGGACAGGGGGTCAGCCCCAGCATTTT
few | TRBJ2-1 | TRBV3-1 | TRBD2 | CASSQAFFGTSRSSYNEQFF | TGTGCCAGCAGCCAAGCCTTCTTCGGGACTAGTAGAAGCTCCTACAATGAGCAGTTCTTC
many | TRBJ2-6 | TRBV6-1 | NA | CASRTRDTPVLTF | TGTGCCAGCAGGACCCGGGACACTCCCGTCCTGACTTTC
many | TRBJ2-7 | TRBV25-1 | NA | CASSGGNEQYF | TGTGCCAGCAGTGGGGGTAACGAGCAGTACTTC
few | TRBJ2-3 | TRBV7-9 | TRBD2 | CASTPYGSGADTQYF | TGTGCCAGCACCCCCTACGGGAGCGGGGCAGATACGCAGTATTTT
many | TRBJ2-7 | TRBV27 | TRBD1 | CASSPRQGAKNEQYF | TGTGCCAGCAGTCCAAGACAGGGGGCGAAGAACGAGCAGTACTTC
many | TRBJ1-2 | TRBV6-1 | NA | CASSEDRLFRYGYTF | TGTGCCAGCAGTGAAGACAGGTTATTTCGCTATGGCTACACCTTC
NA | TRBJ2-6 | TRBV4-3 | NA | CASSQDPSGANVLTF | TGCGCCAGCAGCCAAGACCCGTCTGGGGCCAACGTCCTGACTTTC
many | TRBJ2-6 | TRBV15 | NA | CATSSQTWGANVLTF | TGTGCCACCAGCAGTCAGACGTGGGGGGCCAACGTCCTGACTTTC
many | TRBJ2-5 | TRBV7-9 | NA | CASSLAFQQETQYF | TGTGCCAGCAGCTTAGCTTTCCAGCAAGAGACCCAGTACTTC
few | TRBJ2-7 | TRBV5-8 | NA | CASSLASGLDIAYEQYF | TGTGCCAGCAGCTTGGCCAGTGGTTTGGACATCGCCTACGAGCAGTACTTC
many | TRBJ2-5 | TRBV7-9 | NA | CASSSTTYREETQYF | TGTGCCAGCAGCTCAACCACATACAGAGAAGAGACCCAGTACTTC
few | TRBJ2-7 | TRBV5-1 | NA | CASSLAEGGSSYEQYF | TGCGCCAGCAGCTTGGCTGAGGGGGGGAGCTCCTACGAGCAGTACTTC
many | TRBJ1-2 | TRBV7-9 | NA | CASSLESGGLYGYTF | TGTGCCAGCAGCTTAGAGTCCGGTGGGCTCTATGGCTACACCTTC
many | TRBJ2-3 | TRBV5-1 | NA | CASKSKGTTDTQYF | TGCGCCAGCAAGAGCAAGGGTACAACAGATACGCAGTATTTT
NA | TRBJ2-7 | TRBV7-9 | TRBD2 | CASSLAGLAVTYEQYF | TGTGCCAGCAGCTTAGCCGGCCTAGCGGTAACCTACGAGCAGTACTTC
few | TRBJ2-1 | TRBV27 | TRBD1 | CASSRLARDRSPVGSYNEQFF | TGTGCCAGCAGTCGCCTAGCACGGGACAGGTCCCCGGTTGGCTCCTACAATGAGCAGTTCTTC
many | TRBJ2-7 | TRBV7-2 | NA | CASSPGGGPSYEQYF | TGTGCCAGCAGCCCAGGAGGGGGTCCCTCCTACGAGCAGTACTTC
many | TRBJ2-7 | TRBV5-4 | NA | CASSFGASELYAQYF | TGTGCCAGCAGCTTCGGGGCCTCCGAACTCTACGCGCAGTACTTC
NA | TRBJ2-7 | TRBV11-3 | NA | CASSPGRGPYEQYF | TGTGCCAGCAGCCCCGGGCGGGGGCCCTACGAGCAGTACTTC
NA | TRBJ2-7 | TRBV12-5 | NA | CASGSPNYEQYF | TGTGCTAGTGGTTCCCCAAACTACGAGCAGTACTTC
NA | TRBJ2-1 | TRBV7-8 | NA | CASSLDVVAGSSYNEQFF | TGTGCCAGCAGCTTAGATGTGGTGGCAGGGAGCTCCTACAATGAGCAGTTCTTC
NA | TRBJ2-1 | TRBV4-3 | TRBD1 | CASSHGDRSTNEQFF | TGCGCCAGCAGCCATGGGGACAGGAGTACAAATGAGCAGTTCTTC
many | TRBJ1-2 | TRBV7-8 | NA | CASSREGPNYGYTF | TGTGCCAGCAGCCGGGAGGGACCAAACTATGGCTACACCTTC